The 25 T cell receptor beta chains below all came from one sample that was sequenced in a study of blood T cell repertoires in COVID-19. The data were produced by immunoSEQ multiplex PCR, yet TCRdb's version contains in-frame clones alone and is incomplete. The top ten clones hold about 1.2% of a sample with about 84,000 clones, approximately 86% of them seen once. The sample consisted of peripheral blood. These receptor sequences come from a man aged 80 or over with active or convalescent COVID-19.

The chain recombines TRBV19 with TRBJ1-2; D unresolved. The CDR3 has 13 amino acids. Germline CDR1 LNHDA, CDR2 SQIVND (reference sequence). V lost 4 bases, J lost 1 base, and 7 bases lay in between. The CDR3 region is CASSNGGNYGYTF. CDR3 in DNA: TGTGCCAGTAGTAACGGTGGTAACTATGGCTACACCTTC.

The chain employs TRBV19 and TRBJ2-3; perhaps TRBD2 as D (5 bases). In germline, CDR1 is LNHDA, CDR2 SQIVND (reference sequence). The ends were cut back, 4 bases at V and 2 bases at J, with 19 bases in the middle. This CDR3 spans 17 amino acids. The CDR3: CASSTSLSGSLTDTQYF. CDR3 bases: TGTGCCAGTAGTACATCACTGAGCGGAAGTCTCACAGATACGCAGTATTTT.

J is TRBJ2-7 and V is TRBV18; 8 bases line up with TRBD1. After removal of 5 bases from V and 2 bases from J, the junction contained 5 bases not matched to a gene. The CDR3 is 14 amino acids. Germline CDR1 and CDR2: KGHSH and LQKENI. CDR3 DNA: TGTGCCAGCTCAACGACAGGGGACGCCTACGAGCAGTACTTC. It specifies CASSTTGDAYEQYF.

The chain combines TRBV14 with TRBJ1-2; D call uncertain. The CDR3 runs to 15 residues. With 1 base removed from V and 3 bases from J, the gap between germline ends came to 12 bases. Per the germline V gene, CDR1 is SGHDN and CDR2 is FVKESK. In DNA, the CDR3 is TGTGCCAGCAGCCAAGGGGCATTTGGATACTATGGCTACACCTTC. This encodes CASSQGAFGYYGYTF.

This clone was detected only a few times. The chain couples TRBV2 to TRBJ2-1; 9 positions agree with TRBD2. The CDR3 has 15 amino acids. V shed 1 base and J 7 bases; nucleotides not matched to a gene: 5. The germline V gene has CDR1 SNHLY and CDR2 FYNNEI. The CDR3, as DNA: TGTGCCAGCAGTGAAGATGGCGGGAGGGCGAATGAGCAGTTCTTC. This sequence encodes CASSEDGGRANEQFF.

The sample holds one count of this clone. This chain joins TRBV4-3 and TRBJ2-5, with D maybe TRBD1 (6 bases). This CDR3 is 15 amino acids long. Looked up from germline, CDR1 is LGHNA and CDR2 is YSLEER. Trimming removed 0 bases at V and 6 bases at J, with 14 bases between. The CDR3 DNA follows: TGCGCCAGCAGCCAAGACCTAACAGGGCGACAGACCCAGTACTTC. This encodes CASSQDLTGRQTQYF.

The chain employs TRBV20-1 and TRBJ2-7; D ambiguous. Trimming pared 6 bases from V and 6 bases from J, leaving 12 bases between. The CDR3 has 11 residues. Germline V gene lookup returns CDR1 DFQATT and CDR2 SNEGSKA (reference sequence). CDR3 in amino acids: CSAASGFEQYF. Here the CDR3 DNA reads TGCAGTGCCGCCTCGGGTTTCGAGCAGTACTTC.

CDR3 loop: CASSPRLAGGPGYEQYF. For the CDR3, the DNA is TGTGCCAGCAGCCCCCGACTAGCGGGAGGGCCCGGGTACGAGCAGTACTTC. V usage is TRBV7-2 and J usage is TRBJ2-7, with 14 bases fitting TRBD2. V was pared by 5 bases and J by 4 bases, with 10 bases of the junction left unmatched. Germline V CDR1 and CDR2: SGHTA, FQGNSA. The CDR3 spans 17 residues.

The CDR3 loop reads CASSKRDQPQHF. As DNA, the CDR3 is TGTGCCAGCAGCAAACGAGATCAGCCCCAGCATTTT. The V and J genes are TRBV7-2 and TRBJ1-5; no reliable D call. V gave up 5 bases and J gave up 5 bases, with 7 bases separating them. The V gene's germline CDR1 is SGHTA and CDR2 FQGNSA. The CDR3 is 12 residues long.

The chain carries TRBV28 and TRBJ2-7, with TRBD2 matching 7 bases. V was pared by 5 bases and J by 7 bases, with 8 bases of the junction left unmatched. This CDR3 comprises 13 residues. Germline V gives CDR1 MDHEN, CDR2 SYDVKM. The CDR3 DNA reads TGTGCCAGCAGTCCAGCCGTCGGGGGGGAGCAGTACTTC. Its translation is CASSPAVGGEQYF.

The chain uses TRBV20-1 and TRBJ2-4; maybe TRBD1 (6 bases). The CDR3 totals 16 residues. The germline gives CDR1 DFQATT, CDR2 SNEGSKA (reference sequence). V dropped 3 bases and J dropped 0 bases, with 15 bases sitting between them. DNA of the CDR3: TGCAGTGCTAGTGGGGCGACAGGAGTAGCCAAAAACATTCAGTACTTC. It codes for CSASGATGVAKNIQYF.

The chain employs TRBV5-1 and TRBJ1-2; no firm D call. Looked up from germline, CDR1 is SGHRS and CDR2 is YFSETQ. Trimming removed 0 bases at V and 4 bases at J, with 13 bases between. The CDR3 extends over 15 amino acids. As DNA, the CDR3 is TGCGCCAGCAGCTTGGAAGGTGAGGCGCGCTATGGCTACACCTTC. It translates to CASSLEGEARYGYTF.

CDR3 protein: CASSLDRGRYEQYF. CDR3 coding DNA: TGTGCCAGCAGCTTAGACAGGGGGCGATACGAGCAGTACTTC. The rearrangement joins TRBV7-2 to TRBJ2-7, with 9 bases matching TRBD1. Germline lookup yields CDR1 SGHTA and CDR2 FQGNSA. The CDR3 is 14 amino acids. With V trimmed by 1 base and J by 4 bases, 2 bases remained unmatched.

In this sample, this clone turned up a few times. The genes are TRBV6-5 and TRBJ1-5; D may be TRBD1 (6 bases). Per the germline V gene, CDR1 is MNHEY and CDR2 is SVGAGI. There are 14 residues in the CDR3. V lost 6 bases and J 2 bases, leaving 11 bases between the germline ends. CDR3 bases: TGTGCCAGCAGACCGAACAGGGGCAATCAGCCCCAGCATTTT. It is translated as CASRPNRGNQPQHF.

The V and J genes are TRBV5-1 and TRBJ2-7; a possible D gene is TRBD1 (6 bases). The CDR3 consists of 17 residues. Germline V gene lookup returns CDR1 SGHRS and CDR2 YFSETQ. V was cut by 1 base and J by 7 bases, with 24 bases left in between. The CDR3 reads CASSLRDMTAGLREQYF. CDR3 nucleotides: TGCGCCAGCAGCTTGAGGGACATGACGGCAGGGCTAAGGGAGCAGTACTTC. The full variable domain, its missing parts supplied by reference TRBV5-1 and TRBJ2-7, is KAGVTQTPRYLIKTRGQQVTLSCSPISGHRSVSWYQQTPGQGLQFLFEYFSETQRNKGNFPGRFSGRQFSNSRSEMNVSTLELGDSALYLCASSLRDMTAGLREQYFGPGTRLTVT.

The chain carries TRBV27 and TRBJ2-7; 10 positions match TRBD2. The CDR3 loop spans 13 amino acids. Germline-derived CDR1 and CDR2 are MNHEY and SMNVEV (reference sequence). Losses at the gene ends were 5 bases for V and 3 bases for J; bases not matched to a gene: 1. CDR3 sequence reads: CASSPSGSYEQYF. The CDR3 region has the DNA TGTGCCAGCAGTCCTAGCGGGAGCTACGAGCAGTACTTC.

In DNA form, the CDR3 reads TGTGCCACCAGTGATTCCCGCGGGTCTGGGGAGACCCAGTACTTC. Protein sequence: CATSDSRGSGETQYF. The J gene is TRBJ2-5, the V gene TRBV24-1, with D possibly matching TRBD2 (5 bases). This CDR3 comprises 15 residues. V lost 2 bases, J lost 5 bases, and 14 bases lay in between. CDR1 is KGHDR, CDR2 SFDVKD, per germline.

The V call is TRBV9, the J call TRBJ2-2; the match to TRBD1 covers 7 bases. Germline V gene lookup returns CDR1 SGDLS and CDR2 YYNGEE. Trimming removed 3 bases from V and 5 bases from J; junction bases left unmatched: 10. The CDR3 consists of 16 residues. The CDR3 sequence is CASSAGGRGQTGELFF. CDR3 DNA sequence: TGTGCCAGCAGCGCTGGGGGCAGGGGACAGACCGGGGAGCTGTTTTTT.

The count of this clone is one. The chain combines TRBV27 with TRBJ2-5, with 9 bases that match TRBD2. The CDR3 length is 15 residues. Germline assignment: CDR1 MNHEY and CDR2 SMNVEV (reference sequence). After removal of 7 bases from V and 5 bases from J, the junction contained 11 bases not matched to a gene. The DNA of the CDR3 is TGTGCCAGCAAACCCGGGACTAGCTCGGGTGAGACCCAGTACTTC. This translates into CASKPGTSSGETQYF.

This sequence joins TRBV7-3 and TRBJ1-6, with unresolved D. V lost 2 bases and J 10 bases, leaving 15 bases between the germline ends. This CDR3 spans 15 amino acids. CDR1 is SGHTA and CDR2 is FQGTGA in the germline V gene. The CDR3 here is CASSLGPGIGSPLHF. The CDR3 DNA reads TGTGCCAGCAGCTTAGGTCCGGGGATCGGATCACCCCTCCACTTT.

This clone appeared a few times. This rearrangement joins TRBV5-1 to TRBJ2-7; 10 positions match TRBD1. The trim removed 4 bases at V and 1 base at J, leaving 5 bases unmatched. The CDR3 covers 15 residues. Germline CDR1 SGHRS, CDR2 YFSETQ. The CDR3 bases are TGCGCCAGCAGCCCGAGGACAGGGGGATCCTACGAGCAGTACTTC. Its protein is CASSPRTGGSYEQYF.

The V gene is TRBV11-2, the J gene TRBJ1-4; D gene ambiguous. CDR3 length: 13 residues. V was shortened by 2 bases and J by 5 bases, with 6 bases between the two germline ends. Germline V gives CDR1 SGHAT, CDR2 FQNNGV. The CDR3 sequence: CASSLNRNEKLFF. CDR3 nucleotide sequence: TGTGCCAGCAGCTTAAACAGAAATGAAAAACTGTTTTTT.

This chain joins TRBV6-5 and TRBJ1-5; 7 positions match TRBD1. Germline V gives CDR1 MNHEY, CDR2 SVGAGI. The J segment lost 3 bases and the V segment lost 7 bases, leaving 9 bases of the junction unmatched. The CDR3 is 15 amino acids. CDR3 sequence reads: CASTVDRFTNQPQHF. As DNA, the CDR3 is TGTGCCAGCACGGTGGACAGGTTCACCAATCAGCCCCAGCATTTT.

This CDR3 is CASSYRTSGKGTDTQYF. The CDR3 nucleotides are TGTGCCAGCAGCTACCGGACTAGCGGGAAAGGAACAGATACGCAGTATTTT. The chain recombines TRBV11-3 with TRBJ2-3, with TRBD2 identical over 12 bases. This CDR3 spans 17 amino acids. Germline-derived CDR1 and CDR2 are SGHNT and YENEEA. Trimming removed 4 bases from V and 3 bases from J; junction bases left unmatched: 8.

The chain is built from TRBV5-6 and TRBJ1-2, with a possible D match to TRBD1 (6 bases). This CDR3 has 13 amino acids. Germline V gene data show CDR1 as SGHDT and CDR2 as YYEEEE. Between the trimmed V and J ends, which lost 6 bases and 3 bases, there was a span of 12 bases. CDR3 loop: CASKGDLDYGYTF. CDR3 nucleotide sequence: TGTGCCAGCAAGGGGGATCTGGACTATGGCTACACCTTC.